This T cell receptor beta chain was identified during a study of blood T cell repertoires in COVID-19. Looking at the study overall: Nucleic acid was either cDNA or gDNA, and it came from T cells, B-cell-depleted T cells, or PBMCs.

Germline CDR1 SQVTM, CDR2 ANQGSEA. Trimming took 4 bases from V and 7 from J; bases not matched to a gene: 5. This CDR3 has 13 amino acids. In the original workflow: Amplifying reference gene primers gave estimates of nucleated cell counts. Measured with immunoSEQ multiplex PCR; TCRdb has only the in-frame clones, and not every one. For V, J and clone size, that table is used; D and trimming come from the DNA. The table lists about 320,000 clones, about 87% of them singletons. Participant age was 18 to 89 years, and participants resided in about two dozen US areas. Donors were grouped by their self-reported clinical history.

The receptor was derived from a woman aged 18-30 years who had recovered from COVID-19. The J gene is TRBJ2-2, the V gene TRBV29-1, with 8 positions matching TRBD2. Material for sequencing was PBMCs or T cells enriched from blood (not recorded which). The CDR3 here is CSVGRLAIGELFF. As DNA, the CDR3 is TGCAGCGTTGGCAGACTAGCGATCGGGGAGCTGTTTTTT.